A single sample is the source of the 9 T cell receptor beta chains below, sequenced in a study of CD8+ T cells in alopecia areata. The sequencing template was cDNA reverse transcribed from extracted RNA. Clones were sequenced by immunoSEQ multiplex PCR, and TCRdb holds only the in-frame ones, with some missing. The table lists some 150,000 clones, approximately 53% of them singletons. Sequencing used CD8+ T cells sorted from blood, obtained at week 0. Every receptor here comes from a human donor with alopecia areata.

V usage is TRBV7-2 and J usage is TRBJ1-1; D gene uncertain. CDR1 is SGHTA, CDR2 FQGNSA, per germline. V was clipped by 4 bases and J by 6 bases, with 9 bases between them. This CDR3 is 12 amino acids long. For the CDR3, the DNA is TGTGCCAGCAGCTCCCGAAATTCTGAAGCTTTCTTT. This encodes CASSSRNSEAFF.

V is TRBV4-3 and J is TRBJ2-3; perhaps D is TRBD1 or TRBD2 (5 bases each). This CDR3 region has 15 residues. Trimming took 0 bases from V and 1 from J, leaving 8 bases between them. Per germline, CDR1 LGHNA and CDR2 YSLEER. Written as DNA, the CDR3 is TGCGCCAGCAGCCAAGAGACGGGACGCACAGATACGCAGTATTTT. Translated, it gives CASSQETGRTDTQYF.

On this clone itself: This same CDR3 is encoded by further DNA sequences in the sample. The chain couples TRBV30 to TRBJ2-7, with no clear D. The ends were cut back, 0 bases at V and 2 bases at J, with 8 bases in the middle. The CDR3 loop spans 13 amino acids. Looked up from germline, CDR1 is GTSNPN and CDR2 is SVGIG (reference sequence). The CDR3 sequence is CAWSVGSAYEQYF. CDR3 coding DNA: TGTGCCTGGAGTGTAGGGTCAGCCTACGAGCAGTACTTC.

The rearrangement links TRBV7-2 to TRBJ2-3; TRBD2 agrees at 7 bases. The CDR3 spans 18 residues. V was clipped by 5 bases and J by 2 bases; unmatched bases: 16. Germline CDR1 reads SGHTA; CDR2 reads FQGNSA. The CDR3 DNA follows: TGTGCCAGCAGCGCCGACCCGTGGGGGGGGTCCCACACAGATACGCAGTATTTT. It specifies CASSADPWGGSHTDTQYF.

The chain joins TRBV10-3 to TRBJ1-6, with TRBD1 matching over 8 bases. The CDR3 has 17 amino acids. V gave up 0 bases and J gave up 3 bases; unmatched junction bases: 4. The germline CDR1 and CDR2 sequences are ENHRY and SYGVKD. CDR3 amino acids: CAISESAGGDYNSPLHF. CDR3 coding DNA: TGTGCCATCAGTGAGTCGGCAGGGGGCGACTATAATTCACCCCTCCACTTT.

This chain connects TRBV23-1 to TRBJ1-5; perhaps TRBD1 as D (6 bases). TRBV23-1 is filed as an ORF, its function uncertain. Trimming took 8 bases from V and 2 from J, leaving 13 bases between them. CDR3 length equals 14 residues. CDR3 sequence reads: CASLTGQGNQPQHF. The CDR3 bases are TGCGCCAGCCTTACAGGGCAGGGCAATCAGCCCCAGCATTTT.

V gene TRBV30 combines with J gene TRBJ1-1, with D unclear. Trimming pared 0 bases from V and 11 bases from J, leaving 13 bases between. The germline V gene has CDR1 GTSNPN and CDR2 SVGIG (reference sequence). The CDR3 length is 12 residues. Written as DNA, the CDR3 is TGTGCCTGGAGTGTTACAAATACTTTGGCTTTCTTT. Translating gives CAWSVTNTLAFF.

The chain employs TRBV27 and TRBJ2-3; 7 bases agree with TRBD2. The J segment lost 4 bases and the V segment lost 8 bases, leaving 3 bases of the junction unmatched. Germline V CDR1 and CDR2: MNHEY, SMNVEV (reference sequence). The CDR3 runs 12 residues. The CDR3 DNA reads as TGTGCCAGCCGGACTAGGGCAGATACGCAGTATTTT. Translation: CASRTRADTQYF.

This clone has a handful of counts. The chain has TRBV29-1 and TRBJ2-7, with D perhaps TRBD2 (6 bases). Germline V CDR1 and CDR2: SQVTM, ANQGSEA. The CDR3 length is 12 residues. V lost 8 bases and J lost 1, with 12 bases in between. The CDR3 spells CSMWDSSYEQYF. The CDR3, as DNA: TGCAGCATGTGGGACTCGTCCTACGAGCAGTACTTC.